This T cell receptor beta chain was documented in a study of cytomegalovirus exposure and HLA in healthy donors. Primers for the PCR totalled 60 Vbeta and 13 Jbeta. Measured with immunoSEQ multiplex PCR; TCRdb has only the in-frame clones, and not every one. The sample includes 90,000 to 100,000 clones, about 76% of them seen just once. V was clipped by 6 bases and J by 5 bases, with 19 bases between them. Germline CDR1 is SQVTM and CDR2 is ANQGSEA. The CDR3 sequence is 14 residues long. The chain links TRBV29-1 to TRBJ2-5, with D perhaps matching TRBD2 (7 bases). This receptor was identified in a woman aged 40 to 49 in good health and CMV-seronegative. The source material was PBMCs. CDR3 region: CSVPGGTGLETQYF. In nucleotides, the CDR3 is TGCAGCGTCCCGGGAGGAACAGGGCTCGAGACCCAGTACTTC. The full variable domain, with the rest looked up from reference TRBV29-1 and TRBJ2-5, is SAVISQKPSRDICQRGTSLTIQCQVDSQVTMMFWYRQQPGQSLTLIATANQGSEATYESGFVIDKFPISRPNLTFSTLTVSNMSPEDSSIYLCSVPGGTGLETQYFGPGTRLLVL.